This TCR beta chain was recorded in a study of cytomegalovirus exposure and HLA in healthy donors. Points from the study as a whole: Later analysis indicated greater clonal expansion among HLA-associated TCR beta chains than among equally common other chains. Listed as cytomegalovirus-associated were around 160 TCR beta chains.

With 60 Vbeta and 13 Jbeta primers, the PCR was carried out. Assay: immunoSEQ multiplex PCR; the TCRdb copy retains only in-frame clones and omits some. Of 90,000 to 100,000 clones detected, over 65% appear once; the ten largest clones hold about 0.71%. The CDR3 totals 13 residues. The V and J ends lost 5 bases and 8 bases, in that order; junction bases with no gene match: 4. From germline, CDR1 is MDHEN and CDR2 SYDVKM. Note on this clone: The antigen is undetermined.

This receptor was taken from a woman between 55 and 75 years old in good health and CMV-seronegative. The rearrangement uses TRBV28 and TRBJ1-3; TRBD1 aligns across 9 bases. The sequenced material came from PBMCs. For the CDR3, the DNA is TGTGCCAGCAGTGTGGACAGGGGCCACACCATATATTTT. The encoded protein is CASSVDRGHTIYF. Together with reference TRBV28 and TRBJ1-3, the CDR3 gives the full variable domain: DVKVTQSSRYLVKRTGEKVFLECVQDMDHENMFWYRQDPGLGLRLIYFSYDVKMKEKGDIPEGYSVSREKKERFSLILESASTNQTSMYLCASSVDRGHTIYFGEGSWLTVV.